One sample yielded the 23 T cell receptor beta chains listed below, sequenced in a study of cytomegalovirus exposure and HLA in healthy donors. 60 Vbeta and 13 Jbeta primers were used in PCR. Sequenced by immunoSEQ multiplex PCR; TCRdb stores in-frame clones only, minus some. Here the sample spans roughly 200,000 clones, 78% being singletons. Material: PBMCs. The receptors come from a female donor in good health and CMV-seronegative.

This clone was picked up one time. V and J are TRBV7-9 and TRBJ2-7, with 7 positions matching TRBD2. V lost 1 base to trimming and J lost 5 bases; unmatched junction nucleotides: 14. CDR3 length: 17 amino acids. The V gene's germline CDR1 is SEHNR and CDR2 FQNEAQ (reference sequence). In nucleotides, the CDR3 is TGTGCCAGCAGCTTAGTAGGTGGGAGGGCACTACAGGACGAGCAGTACTTC. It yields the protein CASSLVGGRALQDEQYF.

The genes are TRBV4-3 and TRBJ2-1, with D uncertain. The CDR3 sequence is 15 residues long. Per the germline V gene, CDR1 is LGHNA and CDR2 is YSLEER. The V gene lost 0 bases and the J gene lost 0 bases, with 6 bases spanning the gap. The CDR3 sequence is CASSQDISSYNEQFF. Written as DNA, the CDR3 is TGCGCCAGCAGCCAAGATATTAGCTCCTACAATGAGCAGTTCTTC.

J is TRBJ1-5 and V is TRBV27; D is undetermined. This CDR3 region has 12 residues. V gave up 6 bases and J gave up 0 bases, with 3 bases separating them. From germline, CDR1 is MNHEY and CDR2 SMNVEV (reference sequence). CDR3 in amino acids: CASRYSNQPQHF. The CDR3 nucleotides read TGTGCCAGCAGGTATAGCAATCAGCCCCAGCATTTT.

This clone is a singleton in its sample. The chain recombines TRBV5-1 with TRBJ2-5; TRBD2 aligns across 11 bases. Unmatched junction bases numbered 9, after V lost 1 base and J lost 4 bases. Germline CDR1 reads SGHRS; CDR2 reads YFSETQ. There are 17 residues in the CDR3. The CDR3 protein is CASSLSGSGRDGETQYF. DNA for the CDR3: TGCGCCAGCAGCTTGTCGGGTAGCGGGAGGGATGGAGAGACCCAGTACTTC.

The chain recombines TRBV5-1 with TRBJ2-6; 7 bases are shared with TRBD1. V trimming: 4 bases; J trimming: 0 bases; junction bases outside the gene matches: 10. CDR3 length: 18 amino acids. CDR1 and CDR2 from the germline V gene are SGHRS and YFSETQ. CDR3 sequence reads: CASSPRGQLGSGANVLTF. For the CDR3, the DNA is TGCGCCAGCAGCCCTCGGGGACAGCTAGGCTCTGGGGCCAACGTCCTGACTTTC.

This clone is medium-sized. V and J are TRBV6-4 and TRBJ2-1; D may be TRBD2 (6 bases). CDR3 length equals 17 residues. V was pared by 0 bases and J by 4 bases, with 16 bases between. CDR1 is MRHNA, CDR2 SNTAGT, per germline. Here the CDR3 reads CASSDSVSGGDYNEQFF. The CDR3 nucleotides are TGTGCCAGCAGTGACTCGGTTAGTGGCGGGGATTACAATGAGCAGTTCTTC.

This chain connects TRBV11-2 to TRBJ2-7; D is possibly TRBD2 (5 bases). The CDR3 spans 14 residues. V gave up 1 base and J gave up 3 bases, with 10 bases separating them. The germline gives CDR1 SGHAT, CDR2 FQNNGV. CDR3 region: CASSLVGGGYEQYF. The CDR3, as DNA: TGTGCCAGCAGCTTAGTAGGAGGCGGCTACGAGCAGTACTTC.

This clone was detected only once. Written as DNA, the CDR3 is TGCAGTGCTAGTTTCGGGGAGACCCAGTACTTC. Translating gives CSASFGETQYF. The chain joins TRBV20-1 to TRBJ2-5; D remains unclear. The CDR3 spans 11 residues. The germline CDR1 and CDR2 sequences are DFQATT and SNEGSKA (reference sequence). The V and J ends lost 3 bases and 5 bases respectively, with 7 bases between them.

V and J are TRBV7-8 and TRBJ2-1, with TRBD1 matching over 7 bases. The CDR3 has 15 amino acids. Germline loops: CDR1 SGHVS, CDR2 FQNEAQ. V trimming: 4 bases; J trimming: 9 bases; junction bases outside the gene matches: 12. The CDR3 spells CASSSLDLAGGEQFF. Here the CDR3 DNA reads TGTGCCAGCAGCTCCCTCGACCTGGCAGGGGGTGAGCAGTTCTTC.

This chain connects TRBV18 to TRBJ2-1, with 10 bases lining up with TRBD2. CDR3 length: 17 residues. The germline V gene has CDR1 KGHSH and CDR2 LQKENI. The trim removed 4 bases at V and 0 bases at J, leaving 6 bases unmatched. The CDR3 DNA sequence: TGTGCCAGCTCACTGCTTCCTAGCGGGAGCTCCTACAATGAGCAGTTCTTC. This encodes CASSLLPSGSSYNEQFF.

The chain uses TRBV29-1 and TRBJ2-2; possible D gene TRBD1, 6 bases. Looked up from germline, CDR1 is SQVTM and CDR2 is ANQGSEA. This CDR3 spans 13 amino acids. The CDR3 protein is CSGRQAGTGELFF. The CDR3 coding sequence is TGCAGTGGCAGACAGGCTGGAACCGGGGAGCTGTTTTTT.

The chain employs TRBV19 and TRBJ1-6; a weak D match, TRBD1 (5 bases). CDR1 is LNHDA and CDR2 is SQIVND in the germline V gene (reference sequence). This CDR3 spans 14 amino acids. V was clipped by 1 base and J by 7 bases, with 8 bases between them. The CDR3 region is CASSIGTTNSPLHF. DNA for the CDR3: TGTGCCAGTAGTATAGGGACAACGAATTCACCCCTCCACTTT.

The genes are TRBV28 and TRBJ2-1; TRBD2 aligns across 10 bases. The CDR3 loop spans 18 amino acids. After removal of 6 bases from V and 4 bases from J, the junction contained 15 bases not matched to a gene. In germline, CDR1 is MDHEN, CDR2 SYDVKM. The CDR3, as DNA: TGTGCCAGCAGGAAGAAAACAAAGACTAGCGGGCCATACAATGAGCAGTTCTTC. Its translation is CASRKKTKTSGPYNEQFF.

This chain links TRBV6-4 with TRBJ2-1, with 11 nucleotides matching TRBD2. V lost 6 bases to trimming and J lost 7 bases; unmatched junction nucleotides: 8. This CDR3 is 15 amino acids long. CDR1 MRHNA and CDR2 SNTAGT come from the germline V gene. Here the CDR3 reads CASSTLAGVDNEQFF. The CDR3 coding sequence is TGTGCCAGCAGCACACTAGCGGGGGTGGATAATGAGCAGTTCTTC.

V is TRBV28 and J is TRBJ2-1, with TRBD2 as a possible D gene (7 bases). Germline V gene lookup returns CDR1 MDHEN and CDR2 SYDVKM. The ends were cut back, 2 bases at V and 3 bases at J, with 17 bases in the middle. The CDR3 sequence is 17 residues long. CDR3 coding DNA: TGTGCCAGCAGTTTAAGACTGTCGCGGGGGCTCTACAATGAGCAGTTCTTC. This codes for CASSLRLSRGLYNEQFF.

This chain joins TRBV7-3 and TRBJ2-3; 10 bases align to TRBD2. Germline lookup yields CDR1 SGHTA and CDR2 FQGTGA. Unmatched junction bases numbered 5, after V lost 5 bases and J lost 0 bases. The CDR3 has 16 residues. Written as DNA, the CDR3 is TGTGCCAGCAGCAAGCTGACTAGCGGGAGCACAGATACGCAGTATTTT. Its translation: CASSKLTSGSTDTQYF.

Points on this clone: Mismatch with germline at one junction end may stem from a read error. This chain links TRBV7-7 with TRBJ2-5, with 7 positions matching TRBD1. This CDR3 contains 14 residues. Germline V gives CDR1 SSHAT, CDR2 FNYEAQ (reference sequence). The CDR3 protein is CASSRGGLQETQYF. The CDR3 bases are TGTGCTAGCAGCCGAGGGGGCCTTCAAGAGACCCAGTACTTC. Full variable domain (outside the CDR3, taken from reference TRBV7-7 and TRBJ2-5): GAGVSQSPRYKVTKRGQDVTLRCDPISSHATLYWYQQALGQGPEFLTYFNYEAQPDKSGLPSDRFSAERPEGSISTLTIQRTEQRDSAMYRCASSRGGLQETQYFGPGTRLLVL.

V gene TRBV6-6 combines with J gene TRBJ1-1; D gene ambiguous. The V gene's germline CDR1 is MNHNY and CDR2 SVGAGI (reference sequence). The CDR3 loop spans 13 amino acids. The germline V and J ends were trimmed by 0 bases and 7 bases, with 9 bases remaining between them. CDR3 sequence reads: CASSYSNNLEAFF. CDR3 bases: TGTGCCAGCAGTTACTCGAACAACCTTGAAGCTTTCTTT.

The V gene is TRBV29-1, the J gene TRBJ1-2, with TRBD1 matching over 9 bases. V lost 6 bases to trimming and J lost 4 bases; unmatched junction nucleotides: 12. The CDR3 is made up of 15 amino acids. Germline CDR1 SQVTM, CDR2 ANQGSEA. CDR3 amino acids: CSVRQGVGDSYGYTF. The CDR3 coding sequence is TGCAGCGTCCGACAGGGGGTTGGGGATAGCTATGGCTACACCTTC.

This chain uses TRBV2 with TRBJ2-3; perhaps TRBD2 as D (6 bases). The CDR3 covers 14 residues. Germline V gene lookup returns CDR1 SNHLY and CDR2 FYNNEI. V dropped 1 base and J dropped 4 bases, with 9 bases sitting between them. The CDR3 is CASSEGTTADTQYF. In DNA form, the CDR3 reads TGTGCCAGCAGTGAAGGGACTACCGCAGATACGCAGTATTTT.

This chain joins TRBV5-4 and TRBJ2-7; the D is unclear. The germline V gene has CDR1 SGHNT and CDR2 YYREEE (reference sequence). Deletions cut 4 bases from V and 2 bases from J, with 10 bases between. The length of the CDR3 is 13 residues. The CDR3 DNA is TGTGCCAGCAGCCCCCCGACTCCCTACGAGCAGTACTTC. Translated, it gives CASSPPTPYEQYF. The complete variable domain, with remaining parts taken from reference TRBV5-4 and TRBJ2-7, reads ETGVTQSPTHLIKTRGQQVTLRCSSQSGHNTVSWYQQALGQGPQFIFQYYREEENGRGNFPPRFSGLQFPNYSSELNVNALELDDSALYLCASSPPTPYEQYFGPGTRLTVT.

CDR3 DNA: TGTGCCAGCAGTTACTCACGGGAGGGGGGAAACACCATATATTTT. Its translation is CASSYSREGGNTIYF. This chain connects TRBV6-6 to TRBJ1-3; the D gene is possibly TRBD1 (5 bases). V was pared by 0 bases and J by 4 bases, with 10 bases between. Germline CDR1 and CDR2: MNHNY and SVGAGI (reference sequence). This CDR3 region has 15 residues.

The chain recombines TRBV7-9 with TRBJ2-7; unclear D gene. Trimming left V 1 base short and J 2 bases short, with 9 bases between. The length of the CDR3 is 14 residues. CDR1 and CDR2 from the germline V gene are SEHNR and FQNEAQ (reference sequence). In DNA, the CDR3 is TGTGCCAGCAGCTTAGGGCCCTTAACCTACGAGCAGTACTTC. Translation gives CASSLGPLTYEQYF. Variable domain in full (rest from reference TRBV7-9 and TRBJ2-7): DTGVSQNPRHKITKRGQNVTFRCDPISEHNRLYWYRQTLGQGPEFLTYFQNEAQLEKSRLLSDRFSAERPKGSFSTLEIQRTEQGDSAMYLCASSLGPLTYEQYFGPGTRLTVT.